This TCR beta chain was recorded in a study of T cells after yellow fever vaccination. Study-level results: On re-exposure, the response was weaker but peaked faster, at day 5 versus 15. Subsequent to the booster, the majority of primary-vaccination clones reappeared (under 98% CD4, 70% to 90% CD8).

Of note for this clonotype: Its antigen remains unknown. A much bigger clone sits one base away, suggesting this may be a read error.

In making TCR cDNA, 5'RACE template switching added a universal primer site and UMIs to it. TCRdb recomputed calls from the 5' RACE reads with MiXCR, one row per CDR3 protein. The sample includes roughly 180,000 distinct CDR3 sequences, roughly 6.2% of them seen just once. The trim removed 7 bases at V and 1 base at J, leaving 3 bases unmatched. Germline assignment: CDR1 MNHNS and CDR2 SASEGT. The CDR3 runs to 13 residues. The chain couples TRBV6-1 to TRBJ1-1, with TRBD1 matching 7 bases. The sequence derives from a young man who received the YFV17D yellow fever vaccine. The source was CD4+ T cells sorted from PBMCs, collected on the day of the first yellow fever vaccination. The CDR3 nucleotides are TGTGCCAGCACCCGACAGGGGAACACTGAAGCTTTCTTT. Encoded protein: CASTRQGNTEAFF.